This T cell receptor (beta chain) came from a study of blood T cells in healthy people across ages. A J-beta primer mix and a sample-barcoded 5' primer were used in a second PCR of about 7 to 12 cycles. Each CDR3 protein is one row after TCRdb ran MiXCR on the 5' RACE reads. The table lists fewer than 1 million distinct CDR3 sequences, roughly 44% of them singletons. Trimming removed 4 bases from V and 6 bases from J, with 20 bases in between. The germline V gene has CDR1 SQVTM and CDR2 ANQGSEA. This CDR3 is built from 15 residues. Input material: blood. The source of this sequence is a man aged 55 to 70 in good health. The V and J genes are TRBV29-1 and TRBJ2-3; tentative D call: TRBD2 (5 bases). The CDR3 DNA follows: TGCAGCGTTGCGGGCGGGTTCATGGTAGTTGATACGCAGTATTTT. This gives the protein CSVAGGFMVVDTQYF.